This TCR beta chain was sequenced in a study of blood T cell repertoires in COVID-19. Generated by immunoSEQ multiplex PCR, the TCRdb table keeps only in-frame clones and is missing some. Here the sample spans about 180,000 clones, roughly 88% being singletons. This CDR3 comprises 13 residues. V was trimmed by 1 base and J by 1 base, leaving 4 bases between them. Germline CDR1 and CDR2: LNHDA and SQIVND (reference sequence). This TCR derives from a woman of 80 years or more with acute or convalescent COVID-19. The chain couples TRBV19 to TRBJ1-1; D not certain. The sequenced sample consisted of peripheral blood. CDR3 sequence (DNA): TGTGCCAGTAGTATAGGCAGGAACACTGAAGCTTTCTTT. Its translation is CASSIGRNTEAFF. Full variable domain (remainder filled in from reference TRBV19 and TRBJ1-1): DGGITQSPKYLFRKEGQNVTLSCEQNLNHDAMYWYRQDPGQGLRLIYYSQIVNDFQKGDIAEGYSVSREKKESFPLTVTSAQKNPTAFYLCASSIGRNTEAFFGQGTRLTVV.